The 4 T cell receptor beta chains given below trace back to one sample, sequenced in a study of brain T cells in children with intractable seizures. Assay used: immunoSEQ multiplex PCR; TCRdb lists only in-frame clones, some missing. The sample consists of roughly 80,000 clones, around 91% of them appearing once. The material was peripheral blood, obtained at surgery. The receptor source for this set is a girl aged 2 to 10 with Rasmussen encephalitis and intractable seizures.

The gene calls are TRBV6-5 and TRBJ2-7; 7 nucleotides match TRBD2. Losses at the gene ends were 1 base for V and 1 base for J; bases not matched to a gene: 7. The CDR3 has 16 amino acids. Germline lookup yields CDR1 MNHEY and CDR2 SVGAGI. The CDR3 DNA follows: TGTGCCAGCAGTTACTTCTTAGGCGGGGGATCCTACGAGCAGTACTTC. Its translation is CASSYFLGGGSYEQYF.

V and J are TRBV6-5 and TRBJ1-1, with D possibly being TRBD1 (6 bases). Germline CDR1 is MNHEY and CDR2 is SVGAGI. This CDR3 is 15 amino acids long. Trimming cost V 5 bases and J 1 base, with 14 bases left between them. As DNA, the CDR3 is TGTGCCAGCAGTCACGCGACAGGTCGGAACACTGAAGCTTTCTTT. Translation: CASSHATGRNTEAFF.

The V call is TRBV7-9, the J call TRBJ1-1; D is unclear. V lost 8 bases to trimming and J lost 2 bases, with 12 bases between them. CDR3 size: 13 residues. Germline CDR1 SEHNR, CDR2 FQNEAQ (reference sequence). The CDR3 DNA sequence: TGTGCCAGCGGGAGCCCAGACAACACTGAAGCTTTCTTT. Amino acid sequence: CASGSPDNTEAFF.

V usage is TRBV10-3 and J usage is TRBJ1-1; D is unresolved. Trimming stripped 7 bases from V and 1 base from J, with 10 bases between. This CDR3 region has 13 residues. From germline, CDR1 is ENHRY and CDR2 SYGVKD. The chain's CDR3 is CAIKIEGNTEAFF. CDR3 coding DNA: TGTGCCATCAAAATAGAGGGGAACACTGAAGCTTTCTTT.